This T cell receptor beta chain was sequenced during a study of cytomegalovirus exposure and HLA in healthy donors. Trimming removed 8 bases from V and 0 bases from J, with 7 bases in between. The germline V gene encodes CDR1 LNHNV and CDR2 YYDKDF (reference sequence). This CDR3 region has 12 residues. Donors consisted of healthy bone marrow donors. With 60 Vbeta and 13 Jbeta primers, the PCR was carried out. Sequencing used immunoSEQ multiplex PCR; TCRdb keeps in-frame clones, though not all of them. The sample has fewer than 250,000 clones, around 78% seen once. This receptor was obtained from a woman in her 30s in good health and CMV-seropositive. The sample was PBMCs. V is TRBV15 and J is TRBJ1-1; D is unresolved. CDR3 bases: TGTGCCACCGCTACGGTGAACACTGAAGCTTTCTTT. Translated: CATATVNTEAFF. The full variable domain, rest sourced from reference TRBV15 and TRBJ1-1, is DAMVIQNPRYQVTQFGKPVTLSCSQTLNHNVMYWYQQKSSQAPKLLFHYYDKDFNNEADTPDNFQSRRPNTSFCFLDIRSPGLGDTAMYLCATATVNTEAFFGQGTRLTVV.